Following are 17 T cell receptor beta chains from one sample sequenced in a study of spatial heterogeneity in lung cancer. Study-wide findings and caveats: Tumor mutation count correlated with how many alpha and beta TCRs expanded intratumorally.

TCRdb independently ran MiXCR on the 5' RACE reads; one entry per CDR3 protein. The sample has 10,000 to 15,000 distinct CDR3 sequences, less than 8% seen once; the top ten hold around 3.2%. Described time point: sample taken at primary tumor resection. These TCRs' antigens remain unknown. The sample in question was lung tumor tissue, obtained at surgery. These receptors came from a female donor with early-stage non-small cell lung cancer.

This sequence joins TRBV7-3 and TRBJ1-2; tentative D call: TRBD1 (5 bases). Germline-derived CDR1 and CDR2 are SGHTA and FQGTGA. The CDR3 contains 15 residues. V was shortened by 2 bases and J by 4 bases, with 14 bases between the two germline ends. The CDR3 DNA follows: TGTGCCAGCAGCTTAGGAGGTCCCCAGGGCTATGGCTACACCTTC. Protein product: CASSLGGPQGYGYTF.

The rearrangement links TRBV9 to TRBJ2-6, with D perhaps assigned TRBD1 or TRBD2 (5 bases each). Germline V gives CDR1 SGDLS, CDR2 YYNGEE. V lost 4 bases and J 0 bases, leaving 11 bases between the germline ends. This CDR3 contains 16 residues. CDR3 loop: CASSPRDLSGANVLTF. CDR3 in DNA: TGTGCCAGCAGCCCCAGGGACCTCTCTGGGGCCAACGTCCTGACTTTC.

This clonotype has ten or more counts. The rearrangement uses TRBV20-1 and TRBJ1-1; the D gene is possibly TRBD1 (6 bases). This CDR3 contains 14 residues. Germline assignment: CDR1 DFQATT and CDR2 SNEGSKA (reference sequence). The V end was cut by 3 bases, the J end by 1 base, with 12 bases between. CDR3 sequence: CSARRGAGNTEAFF. The DNA for the CDR3 is TGCAGTGCTAGGAGGGGGGCGGGGAACACTGAAGCTTTCTTT.

The sample holds many counts of this clonotype. The rearrangement uses TRBV18 and TRBJ1-5; D may be TRBD1 (5 bases). This CDR3 is built from 14 residues. Germline lookup yields CDR1 KGHSH and CDR2 LQKENI. V lost 2 bases and J 6 bases, leaving 11 bases between the germline ends. The CDR3 region is CASSPGGSIQPQHF. The DNA for the CDR3 is TGTGCCAGCTCACCAGGGGGATCGATTCAGCCCCAGCATTTT.

By share, this clonotype ranks as medium-sized (0.01 to 0.1%). The J gene is TRBJ1-2, the V gene TRBV6-5; D is ambiguous. Germline CDR1 is MNHEY and CDR2 is SVGAGI. CDR3 length equals 12 residues. V lost 9 bases and J lost 6, with 14 bases in between. CDR3 in DNA: TGTGCCAGTAGAAGGGCGGCGGATGGCTACACCTTC. Its protein is CASRRAADGYTF.

This clonotype was found many times. The V call is TRBV7-2, the J call TRBJ1-3; possibly TRBD1 for D (6 bases). CDR1 is SGHTA, CDR2 FQGNSA, per germline. The length of the CDR3 is 14 residues. V lost 7 bases and J lost 0, with 10 bases in between. This CDR3 is CASTQGSSGNTIYF. The DNA of the CDR3 is TGTGCCAGCACCCAGGGGTCCTCTGGAAACACCATATATTTT.

This clonotype was counted ten times or more. The chain uses TRBV5-4 and TRBJ2-1; possibly TRBD2 for D (5 bases). Germline CDR1 is SGHNT and CDR2 is YYREEE (reference sequence). This CDR3 has 15 amino acids. V was shortened by 1 base and J by 0 bases, with 8 bases between the two germline ends. The DNA for the CDR3 is TGTGCCAGCAGCTTGAGCGGAAGCTCCTACAATGAGCAGTTCTTC. It translates to CASSLSGSSYNEQFF.

This clonotype was observed at least ten times. The V and J genes are TRBV28 and TRBJ2-7, with a weak D call TRBD1 (6 bases). Trimming took off 2 bases at V and 5 bases at J, with 10 bases between the two ends. The germline V gene has CDR1 MDHEN and CDR2 SYDVKM. CDR3 length: 13 residues. The CDR3 loop is CASSLQGSDEQYF. The CDR3 nucleotides read TGTGCCAGCAGTTTACAGGGGAGCGACGAGCAGTACTTC.

This clonotype was counted many times. The CDR3 spells CASSKRGGQSYGYTF. The CDR3, as DNA: TGTGCCAGTAGTAAGCGGGGTGGGCAGTCCTATGGCTACACCTTC. The chain has TRBV19 and TRBJ1-2; no firm D call. V lost 4 bases to trimming and J lost 4 bases, with 16 bases between them. CDR1 is LNHDA and CDR2 is SQIVND in the germline V gene (reference sequence). The CDR3 spans 15 residues.

Many counts were recorded for this clonotype. The chain joins TRBV28 to TRBJ1-4; D unclear. The germline V and J ends were trimmed by 5 bases and 3 bases, with 13 bases remaining between them. The V gene's germline CDR1 is MDHEN and CDR2 SYDVKM. The CDR3 consists of 15 residues. The CDR3 nucleotides read TGTGCCAGCAGTCTTCCCGTGGGGTCTAATGAAAAACTGTTTTTT. Translated, it gives CASSLPVGSNEKLFF.

This clonotype was picked up many times. The gene calls are TRBV2 and TRBJ2-5; 7 nucleotides align to TRBD1. This CDR3 contains 13 residues. V dropped 8 bases and J dropped 2; count of bases not matched to a gene: 5. Looked up from germline, CDR1 is SNHLY and CDR2 is FYNNEI. Here the CDR3 reads CASQPGQQETQYF. The CDR3 DNA reads as TGTGCCAGCCAACCGGGACAGCAAGAGACCCAGTACTTC.

This clonotype was recorded at least ten times. This chain uses TRBV7-3 with TRBJ2-6; unclear D gene. V was cut by 5 bases and J by 2 bases, with 10 bases left in between. Germline loops: CDR1 SGHTA, CDR2 FQGTGA. This CDR3 spans 15 amino acids. Here the CDR3 reads CASSVDRAGANVLTF. The CDR3 nucleotides read TGTGCCAGCAGCGTTGATAGGGCTGGGGCCAACGTCCTGACTTTC.

This clonotype was seen repeatedly, ten times or more. Sequence at one end of the junction differs from germline and may be a read error. The CDR3 protein is CATSGDTPYEQYF. The CDR3 DNA reads TGTGCCACCAGCGGAGATACCCCCTACGAGCAGTACTTC. The chain employs TRBV15 and TRBJ2-7; D remains ambiguous. There are 13 residues in the CDR3. The germline V gene encodes CDR1 LNHNV and CDR2 YYDKDF (reference sequence). The variable domain in full, with the rest retrieved from reference TRBV15 and TRBJ2-7, is DAMVIQNPRYQVTQFGKPVTLSCSQTLNHNVMYWYQQKSSQAPKLLFHYYDKDFNNEADTPDNFQSRRPNTSFCFLDIRSPGLGDTAMYLCATSGDTPYEQYFGPGTRLTVT.

This clonotype occurred many times. The chain recombines TRBV7-2 with TRBJ2-5; 7 positions agree with TRBD1. The ends lost 5 bases at V and 2 bases at J; junction bases unmatched: 14. This CDR3 spans 17 amino acids. CDR1 is SGHTA and CDR2 is FQGNSA in the germline V gene. CDR3: CASSLRPGQRAQETQYF. The CDR3, as DNA: TGTGCCAGCAGCCTGAGACCGGGACAGCGTGCGCAAGAGACCCAGTACTTC.

The chain carries TRBV7-2 and TRBJ1-2, with D hard to call. This CDR3 has 13 amino acids. V dropped 1 base and J dropped 4 bases, with 7 bases sitting between them. In germline, CDR1 is SGHTA, CDR2 FQGNSA. The CDR3 coding sequence is TGTGCCAGCAGCTTAGGTAGTAGCTATGGCTACACCTTC. It specifies CASSLGSSYGYTF.

V and J are TRBV6-1 and TRBJ2-3, with D perhaps matching TRBD2 (6 bases). CDR1 MNHNS and CDR2 SASEGT come from the germline V gene. Trimming removed 4 bases at V and 0 bases at J, with 11 bases between. CDR3 length: 15 residues. The CDR3 region has the DNA TGTGCCAGCAGTGCCACTAGCAGAAGCACAGATACGCAGTATTTT. Amino acids: CASSATSRSTDTQYF.

There are many counts of this clonotype. The chain joins TRBV24-1 to TRBJ2-1; D is perhaps TRBD1 (7 bases). V shed 4 bases and J shed 15 bases, with 21 bases lying between them. Germline values: CDR1 KGHDR, CDR2 SFDVKD. The CDR3 covers 14 residues. This CDR3 reads CATSEQGREGFWFF. Written as DNA, the CDR3 is TGTGCCACCAGTGAACAGGGGCGGGAAGGTTTTTGGTTCTTC.